Presented here are 20 T cell receptor beta chains from one specimen sequenced in a study of memory CD4+ T cells and cytomegalovirus serostatus. The sort gate was single viable CD3+CD4+CD8-CD45RO+ cells for memory CD4+ T cells. Profiling relied on immunoSEQ multiplex PCR, and the TCRdb table lists in-frame clones only, not all of them. The data show 60,000 to 70,000 clones, 75% to 80% seen once. Input material: memory CD4+ T cells from blood. The receptors shown here come from an adult in good health and CMV-seropositive.

The chain links TRBV27 to TRBJ1-4; D gene ambiguous. CDR3 length: 14 amino acids. V shed 5 bases and J shed 4 bases, with 11 bases lying between them. CDR1 and CDR2 (germline): MNHEY, SMNVEV (reference sequence). The CDR3 nucleotides are TGTGCCAGCAGTCCGAACCAGCTTAATGAAAAACTGTTTTTT. Protein product: CASSPNQLNEKLFF.

The V gene is TRBV20-1, the J gene TRBJ1-2, with a tentative D call TRBD1 (6 bases). V was pared by 4 bases and J by 4 bases, with 7 bases between. The CDR3 has 11 amino acids. Germline lookup yields CDR1 DFQATT and CDR2 SNEGSKA (reference sequence). The CDR3 DNA follows: TGCAGTGCTAACAGGGCCTATGGCTACACCTTC. This sequence encodes CSANRAYGYTF.

This clone has just a few counts. The chain employs TRBV19 and TRBJ1-2, with 9 bases aligning to TRBD1. J was trimmed by 7 bases and V by 3 bases; bases with no gene match: 9. Germline CDR1 LNHDA, CDR2 SQIVND (reference sequence). The CDR3 has 15 amino acids. CDR3 region: CASSIGTGSTAGYTF. The CDR3 DNA reads as TGTGCCAGTAGTATTGGGACAGGGAGTACCGCTGGCTACACCTTC.

The V gene is TRBV7-7, the J gene TRBJ1-5; D is ambiguous. Germline lookup yields CDR1 SSHAT and CDR2 FNYEAQ (reference sequence). The CDR3 contains 11 residues. Trimming left V 6 bases short and J 3 bases short, with 3 bases between. CDR3 sequence (DNA): TGTGCCAGCAGTTCCAATCAGCCCCAGCATTTT. As protein: CASSSNQPQHF.

This clone was seen a few times. This chain links TRBV6-5 with TRBJ2-2; the D is unclear. Germline V gene data show CDR1 as MNHEY and CDR2 as SVGAGI. The CDR3 totals 12 residues. Trimming left V 2 bases short and J 6 bases short, with 4 bases between. DNA of the CDR3: TGTGCCAGCAGTTACAGGCCCGGGGAGCTGTTTTTT. It specifies CASSYRPGELFF.

This chain joins TRBV5-1 and TRBJ2-5; 8 nucleotides line up with TRBD1. With 3 bases clipped from V and 5 bases from J, the junction kept 9 bases outside the gene matches. The CDR3 length is 15 residues. Germline CDR1 and CDR2: SGHRS and YFSETQ. CDR3 in DNA: TGCGCCAGCAGCTCAATCCCAGGGGGCGCGGAGACCCAGTACTTC. It is translated as CASSSIPGGAETQYF.

The CDR3 DNA reads TGTGCCAGCAGTTCAACAGGGGGCGCGGGCTATGGCTACACCTTC. Translating gives CASSSTGGAGYGYTF. The rearrangement links TRBV27 to TRBJ1-2; 9 bases match TRBD1. The V segment lost 4 bases and the J segment 4 bases; nucleotides outside the gene matches: 7. Germline loops: CDR1 MNHEY, CDR2 SMNVEV (reference sequence). The CDR3 is 15 amino acids.

This clone was counted a few times. The V gene is TRBV7-9, the J gene TRBJ1-1; TRBD1 matches at 8 bases. V dropped 4 bases and J dropped 3; count of bases not matched to a gene: 4. This CDR3 comprises 14 residues. Germline CDR1 is SEHNR and CDR2 is FQNEAQ (reference sequence). The CDR3 coding sequence is TGTGCCAGCAGCTCCCAGGGGGCGGACACTGAAGCTTTCTTT. Translated: CASSSQGADTEAFF.

This clone has just a few counts. The chain carries TRBV7-2 and TRBJ1-1; D gene ambiguous. CDR1 is SGHTA, CDR2 FQGNSA, per germline. The germline V and J ends were trimmed by 1 base and 1 base, with 7 bases remaining between them. The CDR3 consists of 14 residues. The CDR3 sequence is CASSLGPGNTEAFF. Written as DNA, the CDR3 is TGTGCCAGCAGCTTAGGTCCAGGGAACACTGAAGCTTTCTTT.

The chain links TRBV15 to TRBJ2-2; D is undetermined. V was trimmed by 0 bases and J by 1 base, leaving 6 bases between them. Looked up from germline, CDR1 is LNHNV and CDR2 is YYDKDF (reference sequence). There are 15 residues in the CDR3. CDR3 nucleotides: TGTGCCACCAGCAGAGATCCAGGGAACACCGGGGAGCTGTTTTTT. It is translated as CATSRDPGNTGELFF.

J is TRBJ2-7 and V is TRBV29-1, with 7 bases identical to TRBD1. The trim removed 6 bases at V and 3 bases at J, leaving 8 bases unmatched. In germline, CDR1 is SQVTM, CDR2 ANQGSEA. This CDR3 region has 13 residues. CDR3 protein: CSVRTDRDYEQYF. For the CDR3, the DNA is TGCAGCGTCCGTACTGACAGGGACTACGAGCAGTACTTC.

The chain couples TRBV4-1 to TRBJ2-7; D not certain. Germline CDR1 reads MGHRA; CDR2 reads YSYEKL. V gave up 1 base and J gave up 3 bases, with 10 bases separating them. The CDR3 contains 14 residues. The CDR3, as DNA: TGCGCCAGCAGCCAAGTTTGGACGGGCTACGAGCAGTACTTC. It codes for CASSQVWTGYEQYF.

J is TRBJ2-3 and V is TRBV4-3; D gene ambiguous. The length of the CDR3 is 16 residues. V lost 0 bases, J lost 3 bases, and 13 bases lay in between. Germline CDR1 is LGHNA and CDR2 is YSLEER. CDR3 nucleotides: TGCGCCAGCAGCCAAGAAATAGGCAGGCCAACAGATACGCAGTATTTT. It translates to CASSQEIGRPTDTQYF.

The chain has TRBV6-4 and TRBJ1-2, with D tentatively TRBD1 (5 bases). Germline lookup yields CDR1 MRHNA and CDR2 SNTAGT. This CDR3 is 14 amino acids long. V was shortened by 0 bases and J by 6 bases, with 11 bases between the two germline ends. The CDR3 loop reads CASSDSGGVHGYTF. The CDR3 nucleotides are TGTGCCAGCAGTGACTCAGGAGGGGTGCATGGCTACACCTTC.

The chain links TRBV15 to TRBJ2-2, with D perhaps TRBD2 (6 bases). This CDR3 is 18 amino acids long. V dropped 0 bases and J dropped 6 bases, with 20 bases sitting between them. CDR1 is LNHNV and CDR2 is YYDKDF in the germline V gene (reference sequence). CDR3 amino acids: CATSRDLGSGLGPGELFF. The CDR3 DNA follows: TGTGCCACCAGCAGAGATCTTGGAAGCGGGTTGGGGCCCGGGGAGCTGTTTTTT.

This clone was picked up a small number of times. The chain employs TRBV6-1 and TRBJ2-2, with TRBD1 identical over 7 bases. After removal of 6 bases from V and 6 bases from J, the junction contained 10 bases not matched to a gene. The length of the CDR3 is 15 residues. The germline gives CDR1 MNHNS, CDR2 SASEGT. The CDR3 here is CASRRGGQLPGELFF. As DNA, the CDR3 is TGTGCCAGCAGAAGAGGGGGACAGTTGCCCGGGGAGCTGTTTTTT.

V usage is TRBV5-5 and J usage is TRBJ1-2; the match to TRBD1 covers 9 bases. There are 15 residues in the CDR3. In germline, CDR1 is SGHKS, CDR2 YYEKEE (reference sequence). With 0 bases clipped from V and 4 bases from J, the junction kept 4 bases outside the gene matches. CDR3 DNA sequence: TGTGCCAGCAGCTTGGGGGACAGGGCAGGCTATGGCTACACCTTC. Its protein is CASSLGDRAGYGYTF.

A single count supports this clone. The chain is built from TRBV5-6 and TRBJ2-3, with a tentative D call TRBD2 (6 bases). The CDR3 spans 14 residues. Germline V gene sequence: CDR1 SGHDT, CDR2 YYEEEE. V was shortened by 2 bases and J by 6 bases, with 13 bases between the two germline ends. The CDR3 protein is CASSFGLPQDTQYF. The CDR3 DNA reads as TGTGCCAGCAGCTTTGGACTACCGCAGGATACGCAGTATTTT.

J is TRBJ2-1 and V is TRBV9, with 12 bases identical to TRBD2. The trim removed 0 bases at V and 7 bases at J, leaving 11 bases unmatched. The CDR3 sequence is 18 residues long. Germline CDR1 is SGDLS and CDR2 is YYNGEE. CDR3 residues: CASSVGRASGGARNEQFF. The CDR3, as DNA: TGTGCCAGCAGCGTAGGAAGGGCTAGCGGGGGGGCTCGAAATGAGCAGTTCTTC.

The chain is built from TRBV11-2 and TRBJ2-3, with D perhaps TRBD2 (6 bases). The CDR3 loop spans 17 amino acids. Germline V gene data show CDR1 as SGHAT and CDR2 as FQNNGV. V lost 1 base and J lost 1, with 15 bases in between. For the CDR3, the DNA is TGTGCCAGCAGCTTAGGTATATGGCGGGACGGCACAGATACGCAGTATTTT. Translated: CASSLGIWRDGTDTQYF. Full variable domain (missing parts from reference TRBV11-2 and TRBJ2-3): EAGVAQSPRYKIIEKRQSVAFWCNPISGHATLYWYQQILGQGPKLLIQFQNNGVVDDSQLPKDRFSAERLKGVDSTLKIQPAKLEDSAVYLCASSLGIWRDGTDTQYFGPGTRLTVL.